What follows is one T cell receptor beta chain and its context. Its antigen is as yet unknown. V lost 4 bases and J lost 0; bases outside the gene matches: 16. This CDR3 region has 19 residues. CDR1 and CDR2 (germline): GTSNPN, SVGIG (reference sequence). Generated by immunoSEQ multiplex PCR, the TCRdb table keeps only in-frame clones and is missing some. In the table there are around 130,000 clones, roughly 86% of which are singletons. This entry comes from a study of T cell responses to AZD1222 COVID-19 vaccine. Points from the study as a whole: Among those given AZD1222, only six were seropositive at baseline. The study reported that nearly half of spike-specific TCRs target unmutated variant regions. Spike-specific TCR repertoires showed rising breadth and depth after two AZD1222 doses.

V and J are TRBV30 and TRBJ1-3, with TRBD1 matching over 9 bases. The sequence was collected from an adult who received the AZD1222 COVID-19 vaccine. The specimen comprised peripheral blood, sampled 28 days after the second AZD1222 dose. Written as DNA, the CDR3 is TGTGCCTGGAAGTACGGGGTTAATACAGGGGGCCCCTCTGGAAACACCATATATTTT. It translates to CAWKYGVNTGGPSGNTIYF. The entire variable domain, with the rest obtained from reference TRBV30 and TRBJ1-3, is as follows: SQTIHQWPATLVQPVGSPLSLECTVEGTSNPNLYWYRQAAGRGLQLLFYSVGIGQISSEVPQNLSASRPQDRQFILSSKKLLLSDSGFYLCAWKYGVNTGGPSGNTIYFGEGSWLTVV.